This T cell receptor beta chain was recovered during a study of blood T cell repertoires in COVID-19. Study as a whole: Material from acute and convalescent COVID-19 was sourced from the United States, Italy and Spain. T cells, B-cell-depleted T cells, or PBMCs provided the cDNA or gDNA that served as material.

Patients from Seattle were sampled longitudinally, starting during active infection. CDR3 size: 13 residues. J lost 13 bases, V lost 5 bases, and 11 bases had no gene match. CDR1 and CDR2 (germline): SGHTA, FQGNSA. Per the original methods: From reference gene primer amplification, estimates of nucleated cell counts were derived. Repertoires were generated with immunoSEQ multiplex PCR, while TCRdb's copy carries only in-frame clones and drops some. That table is the source of V, J and clone size, and D and trimming were worked out from the DNA. The table includes 97,000 or so clones, around 90% detected once.

The chain has TRBV7-2 and TRBJ1-1; 9 nucleotides agree with TRBD1. This clonotype was sampled from a woman aged 45-60 years with COVID-19, enrolled during active disease. Sequences were obtained from peripheral blood. For the CDR3, the DNA is TGTGCCAGCAGCCGACCAGGACAGGGGAGAGATTTCTTT. Translation: CASSRPGQGRDFF. Using reference TRBV7-2 and TRBJ1-1 for the parts outside the CDR3, the full variable domain is GAGVSQSPSNKVTEKGKDVELRCDPISGHTALYWYRQSLGQGLEFLIYFQGNSAPDKSGLPSDRFSAERTGGSVSTLTIQRTQQEDSAVYLCASSRPGQGRDFFGQGTRLTVV.